The 30 T cell receptor beta chains below all came from one sample that was sequenced in a study of early T cells in non-severe SARS-CoV-2 infection. TCRdb called the 5' RACE reads again in MiXCR, with one record for every CDR3 protein. The sample holds about 60,000 distinct CDR3 sequences, 9.5% to 15% seen once. Sequencing used whole blood. The receptors here all came from an adult who was a healthcare worker with PCR-confirmed SARS-CoV-2 infection or an uninfected control (not recorded which).

This clonotype was seen a few times. The rearrangement links TRBV2 to TRBJ2-3, with 10 bases lining up with TRBD1. Trimming cost V 3 bases and J 8 bases; bases outside gene matches: 5. CDR3 length: 14 residues. Germline V gives CDR1 SNHLY, CDR2 FYNNEI. The CDR3 region is CASSDFGQGGTQYF. CDR3 coding DNA: TGTGCCAGCAGTGACTTTGGACAGGGGGGTACGCAGTATTTT. Variable domain in full (rest from reference TRBV2 and TRBJ2-3): EPEVTQTPSHQVTQMGQEVILRCVPISNHLYFYWYRQILGQKVEFLVSFYNNEISEKSEIFDDQFSVERPDGSNFTLKIRSTKLEDSAMYFCASSDFGQGGTQYFGPGTRLTVL.

In the case of this clonotype: Sequence at one end of the junction differs from germline and may be a read error. CDR3 sequence: CSARSAGEYNEQLF. Here the CDR3 DNA reads TGCAGTGCTAGATCCGCGGGAGAGTACAATGAGCAGTTGTTC. V usage is TRBV20-1 and J usage is TRBJ2-1; 7 positions agree with TRBD2. CDR1 DFQATT and CDR2 SNEGSKA come from the germline V gene (reference sequence). The CDR3 contains 14 residues.

The rearrangement joins TRBV24-1 to TRBJ1-5; no reliable D call. Germline V gene lookup returns CDR1 KGHDR and CDR2 SFDVKD. This CDR3 is built from 12 residues. V was trimmed by 6 bases and J by 5 bases, leaving 7 bases between them. The CDR3 sequence: CATSSGDQPQHF. The CDR3 DNA follows: TGTGCCACCAGTTCCGGGGATCAGCCCCAGCATTTT.

The genes are TRBV2 and TRBJ1-4; TRBD1 agrees at 8 bases. V was pared by 11 bases and J by 8 bases, with 7 bases of the junction left unmatched. CDR3 length equals 12 residues. The germline V gene encodes CDR1 SNHLY and CDR2 FYNNEI. This CDR3 is CAGQGTGEKLFF. As DNA, the CDR3 is TGTGCCGGACAGGGAACGGGAGAAAAACTGTTTTTT.

V is TRBV18 and J is TRBJ2-1; D unclear. V shed 3 bases and J shed 2 bases, with 11 bases lying between them. From germline, CDR1 is KGHSH and CDR2 LQKENI. CDR3 length: 15 amino acids. The chain's CDR3 is CASSPGTSAYNEQFF. CDR3 coding DNA: TGTGCCAGCTCACCGGGAACTTCGGCCTACAATGAGCAGTTCTTC. Variable domain in full (rest from reference TRBV18 and TRBJ2-1): NAGVMQNPRHLVRRRGQEARLRCSPMKGHSHVYWYRQLPEEGLKFMVYLQKENIIDESGMPKERFSAEFPKEGPSILRIQQVVRGDSAAYFCASSPGTSAYNEQFFGPGTRLTVL.

A note on this clonotype: One end of the junction fails to match germline, which may point to a read error. This chain connects TRBV28 to TRBJ2-7; tentatively, D is TRBD1 (5 bases). Germline CDR1 is MDHEN and CDR2 is SYDVKM. The CDR3 is 16 residues long. Written as DNA, the CDR3 is TGTGCCAGCAGTTCTCCTGACAGCCCGATTGGCTACGAACAGTACTTC. This translates into CASSSPDSPIGYEQYF.

This chain uses TRBV7-9 with TRBJ2-4; D is unresolved. Trimming stripped 1 base from V and 0 bases from J, with 7 bases between. The CDR3 runs 15 residues. Germline CDR1 and CDR2: SEHNR and FQNEAQ (reference sequence). Here the CDR3 DNA reads TGTGCCAGCAGCTTAGGAGTACTAGCCAAAAACATTCAGTACTTC. Amino acids: CASSLGVLAKNIQYF. Based on the CDR3 plus reference TRBV7-9 and TRBJ2-4, the full variable domain is DTGVSQNPRHKITKRGQNVTFRCDPISEHNRLYWYRQTLGQGPEFLTYFQNEAQLEKSRLLSDRFSAERPKGSFSTLEIQRTEQGDSAMYLCASSLGVLAKNIQYFGAGTRLSVL.

In this sample, this clonotype turned up many times. The genes are TRBV27 and TRBJ2-7; D may match TRBD1 or TRBD2 (5 bases each). The CDR3 consists of 13 residues. The V gene's germline CDR1 is MNHEY and CDR2 SMNVEV (reference sequence). V was shortened by 3 bases and J by 2 bases, with 8 bases between the two germline ends. CDR3 loop: CASSFMGAYEQYF. The DNA of the CDR3 is TGTGCCAGCAGTTTTATGGGGGCCTACGAGCAGTACTTC.

This chain uses TRBV7-2 with TRBJ1-1, with 11 positions matching TRBD1. The V and J ends lost 3 bases and 4 bases, in that order; junction bases with no gene match: 4. This CDR3 comprises 15 residues. CDR1 and CDR2 (germline): SGHTA, FQGNSA. This chain's CDR3 is CASSFRTGGVTEAFF. The DNA of the CDR3 is TGTGCCAGCAGCTTTAGGACAGGGGGCGTCACTGAAGCTTTCTTT.

This clonotype was counted a few times. The gene calls are TRBV5-5 and TRBJ2-5; 14 bases are shared with TRBD2. Germline V gives CDR1 SGHKS, CDR2 YYEKEE (reference sequence). This CDR3 is built from 18 residues. The J segment lost 4 bases and the V segment lost 4 bases, leaving 12 bases of the junction unmatched. The CDR3 protein is CASSGAETSGRARETQYF. The CDR3 DNA reads as TGTGCCAGCAGCGGAGCGGAGACTAGCGGGAGGGCCAGAGAGACCCAGTACTTC. Based on the CDR3 plus reference TRBV5-5 and TRBJ2-5, the full variable domain is DAGVTQSPTHLIKTRGQQVTLRCSPISGHKSVSWYQQVLGQGPQFIFQYYEKEERGRGNFPDRFSARQFPNYSSELNVNALLLGDSALYLCASSGAETSGRARETQYFGPGTRLLVL.

This clonotype was seen more than once but under ten times. The gene calls are TRBV7-2 and TRBJ2-3, with 7 bases fitting TRBD1. Germline CDR1 reads SGHTA; CDR2 reads FQGNSA. Trimming at V came to 4 bases and at J to 5 bases, leaving 6 bases not matched to a gene. This CDR3 comprises 14 residues. The CDR3 loop is CASSSRTGGDTQYF. CDR3 bases: TGTGCCAGCAGCTCACGGACAGGTGGAGATACGCAGTATTTT.

This clonotype was seen repeatedly, ten times or more. The rearrangement links TRBV24-1 to TRBJ2-1, with TRBD2 matching over 10 bases. CDR3 length: 17 residues. The germline V gene has CDR1 KGHDR and CDR2 SFDVKD. V was pared by 1 base and J by 2 bases, with 4 bases of the junction left unmatched. CDR3 in DNA: TGTGCCACCAGTGATTTAGCTAGCGGGAGCACCTACAATGAGCAGTTCTTC. Translating it yields CATSDLASGSTYNEQFF.

This clonotype was seen a handful of times. J is TRBJ2-1 and V is TRBV27; 8 bases agree with TRBD2. CDR1 is MNHEY, CDR2 SMNVEV, per germline (reference sequence). The CDR3 extends over 14 amino acids. V was clipped by 10 bases and J by 4 bases; unmatched bases: 9. CDR3 coding DNA: TGTGCCACCCGACGGACTAGCCGTTACAATGAGCAGTTCTTC. Its protein is CATRRTSRYNEQFF.

Many counts were recorded for this clonotype. The CDR3 sequence is CSARESFSGQPQHF. CDR3 in DNA: TGCAGTGCTAGAGAAAGTTTCTCAGGCCAGCCCCAGCATTTT. This chain joins TRBV20-1 and TRBJ1-5; D gene unclear. Deletions cut 0 bases from V and 7 bases from J, with 13 bases between. The germline V gene has CDR1 DFQATT and CDR2 SNEGSKA (reference sequence). The CDR3 consists of 14 residues.

This clonotype was seen more than once but under ten times. This chain joins TRBV2 and TRBJ2-3; the D gene is possibly TRBD1 (5 bases). This CDR3 is 15 amino acids long. CDR1 and CDR2 (germline): SNHLY, FYNNEI. V was trimmed by 8 bases and J by 2 bases, leaving 17 bases between them. CDR3 DNA: TGTGCCAGCCTGGGGCTTTACGGGTACACAGATACGCAGTATTTT. Amino acid sequence: CASLGLYGYTDTQYF.

This chain uses TRBV5-5 with TRBJ2-4; D remains unclear. Germline V CDR1 and CDR2: SGHKS, YYEKEE (reference sequence). The germline V and J ends were trimmed by 0 bases and 6 bases, with 4 bases remaining between them. The CDR3 extends over 12 amino acids. The CDR3 nucleotides read TGTGCCAGCAGCTTGGGGGGAAACATTCAGTACTTC. Translation gives CASSLGGNIQYF.

This clonotype was seen a few times. This sequence joins TRBV5-4 and TRBJ2-7; 8 positions match TRBD1. The trim removed 5 bases at V and 7 bases at J, leaving 14 bases unmatched. The CDR3 is 15 residues long. Germline CDR1 reads SGHNT; CDR2 reads YYREEE (reference sequence). The CDR3 is CASRPSRGQTGEQYF. Here the CDR3 DNA reads TGTGCCAGCAGACCTAGCAGGGGGCAGACAGGGGAGCAGTACTTC.

For the CDR3, the DNA is TGTGCCAGCAGCTTACCCTACGAGCAGTACTTC. This gives the protein CASSLPYEQYF. This rearrangement joins TRBV7-2 to TRBJ2-7; no firm D call. Trimming left V 2 bases short and J 2 bases short, with 1 base between. This CDR3 contains 11 residues. CDR1 and CDR2 from the germline V gene are SGHTA and FQGNSA.

The table lists this clonotype with a few counts. V is TRBV9 and J is TRBJ2-3; tentative D call: TRBD2 (5 bases). The CDR3 contains 16 residues. The V end lost 0 bases, the J end lost 2 bases, and 13 bases lay between the germline ends. CDR1 is SGDLS and CDR2 is YYNGEE in the germline V gene. This CDR3 reads CASSVAPAVLTDTQYF. In DNA form, the CDR3 reads TGTGCCAGCAGCGTAGCCCCAGCGGTGCTCACAGATACGCAGTATTTT.

This clonotype was seen a handful of times. V gene TRBV7-9 combines with J gene TRBJ2-7; TRBD2 agrees at 7 bases. CDR1 is SEHNR and CDR2 is FQNEAQ in the germline V gene (reference sequence). This CDR3 has 15 residues. With 6 bases clipped from V and 0 bases from J, the junction kept 8 bases outside the gene matches. The CDR3 region is CASRPTSANSYEQYF. The CDR3 coding sequence is TGTGCCAGCAGGCCTACTAGCGCTAACTCCTACGAGCAGTACTTC.

This clonotype was counted many times. This chain uses TRBV20-1 with TRBJ2-3; no clear D gene. Germline CDR1 reads DFQATT; CDR2 reads SNEGSKA (reference sequence). The CDR3 runs 13 residues. V lost 6 bases and J 1 base, leaving 11 bases between the germline ends. CDR3 bases: TGCAGTGCGACGAGCGTGCGCACAGATACGCAGTATTTT. This gives the protein CSATSVRTDTQYF.

Many counts were recorded for this clonotype. The rearrangement links TRBV21-1 to TRBJ2-1; no check of the table's D call, TRBD2, against the DNA was made. TRBV21-1 is listed as a pseudogene. The CDR3 sequence is 16 residues long. The CDR3, as DNA: TGTGCCAGCAGCAAACGCAGGGAGCGGGAGATCAATGAGCAGTTCTTC. Translated, it gives CASSKRREREINEQFF.

The rearrangement links TRBV7-9 to TRBJ2-7, with no clear D. V was trimmed by 2 bases and J by 2 bases, leaving 13 bases between them. The CDR3 contains 15 residues. Germline CDR1 and CDR2: SEHNR and FQNEAQ (reference sequence). CDR3 sequence: CASSLNPGSPYEQYF. In DNA, the CDR3 is TGTGCCAGCAGCTTAAATCCCGGCAGCCCCTACGAGCAGTACTTC.

The chain links TRBV10-2 to TRBJ1-1; D is unclear. CDR1 is WSHSY, CDR2 SAAADI, per germline. The CDR3 is made up of 11 amino acids. Trimming pared 4 bases from V and 10 bases from J, leaving 10 bases between. The CDR3, as DNA: TGCGCCAGCAGTGGTGGAGTCAGAGCTTTCTTT. Translating it yields CASSGGVRAFF.

V gene TRBV28 combines with J gene TRBJ2-7; no clear D gene. V dropped 1 base and J dropped 6 bases, with 10 bases sitting between them. The CDR3 has 13 residues. Germline CDR1 and CDR2: MDHEN and SYDVKM. CDR3 sequence (DNA): TGTGCCAGCAGTTTATTGCCCGTCGCCGAGCAGTACTTC. This sequence encodes CASSLLPVAEQYF.

This clonotype has only a few counts. CDR3 in amino acids: CASSLGVGEETQYF. The CDR3 coding sequence is TGTGCCAGCAGCTTAGGAGTCGGAGAAGAGACCCAGTACTTC. This chain uses TRBV7-9 with TRBJ2-5; no reliable D call. CDR3 length equals 14 residues. Trimming shortened V by 1 base and J by 3 bases, and 9 bases separated the two germline ends. In germline, CDR1 is SEHNR, CDR2 FQNEAQ (reference sequence).

The J gene is TRBJ2-1, the V gene TRBV29-1; 16 nucleotides line up with TRBD2. The CDR3 extends over 19 amino acids. J was trimmed by 7 bases and V by 1 base; bases with no gene match: 13. Per the germline V gene, CDR1 is SQVTM and CDR2 is ANQGSEA. CDR3 DNA: TGCAGCGTTGAAGGTCTAGGGACTAGCGGGAGGGCTTTCGCGAATGAGCAGTTCTTC. It is translated as CSVEGLGTSGRAFANEQFF.

This clonotype was counted at least ten times. V and J are TRBV2 and TRBJ2-7; D is undetermined. The length of the CDR3 is 13 residues. Looked up from germline, CDR1 is SNHLY and CDR2 is FYNNEI. DNA for the CDR3: TGTGCGCCCAAGCAGGTCCCATCCTACGAGCAGTACTTC. Amino acid sequence: CAPKQVPSYEQYF.

The chain links TRBV28 to TRBJ2-5; D might be TRBD1 (5 bases). The CDR3 covers 14 residues. V gave up 7 bases and J gave up 0 bases, with 12 bases separating them. The germline V gene has CDR1 MDHEN and CDR2 SYDVKM. CDR3 residues: CASTSWGDQETQYF. The CDR3 bases are TGTGCCAGCACCTCCTGGGGCGACCAAGAGACCCAGTACTTC.

This clonotype was seen many times. The rearrangement links TRBV7-9 to TRBJ2-1; possible D gene TRBD2, 6 bases. V gave up 3 bases and J gave up 10 bases, with 7 bases separating them. Germline V gene data show CDR1 as SEHNR and CDR2 as FQNEAQ (reference sequence). The CDR3 runs 11 residues. The CDR3, as DNA: TGTGCCAGCAGCTTTGGGGGGGAGCAGTTCTTC. Translated, it gives CASSFGGEQFF.